This TCR beta chain derives from a study of cytomegalovirus exposure and HLA in healthy donors. Findings of the study overall: A later analysis reportedly found that, within productive TCRs, an Asian-associated ancestry cluster had fewer N-insertions than the mean observed across the roughly 630 donors.

Germline assignment: CDR1 SGHTA and CDR2 FQGTGA. This CDR3 region has 15 residues. V trimming: 4 bases; J trimming: 3 bases; junction bases outside the gene matches: 3. PCR used 60 Vbeta primers and 13 Jbeta primers. Profiling relied on immunoSEQ multiplex PCR, and the TCRdb table lists in-frame clones only, not all of them. Counted here are roughly 120,000 clones, just over 15% occurring once; the ten biggest clones make up 1.5% to 2%. In this sample, this clone turned up a few times. Its antigen remains unidentified. The specimen sequenced was PBMCs. The receptor comes from a woman aged 18 to 35 in good health and CMV-seronegative. The rearrangement links TRBV7-3 to TRBJ2-2, with 9 bases aligning to TRBD1. CDR3: CASSSGQGYTGELFF. As DNA, the CDR3 is TGTGCCAGCAGCTCCGGACAGGGGTACACCGGGGAGCTGTTTTTT.